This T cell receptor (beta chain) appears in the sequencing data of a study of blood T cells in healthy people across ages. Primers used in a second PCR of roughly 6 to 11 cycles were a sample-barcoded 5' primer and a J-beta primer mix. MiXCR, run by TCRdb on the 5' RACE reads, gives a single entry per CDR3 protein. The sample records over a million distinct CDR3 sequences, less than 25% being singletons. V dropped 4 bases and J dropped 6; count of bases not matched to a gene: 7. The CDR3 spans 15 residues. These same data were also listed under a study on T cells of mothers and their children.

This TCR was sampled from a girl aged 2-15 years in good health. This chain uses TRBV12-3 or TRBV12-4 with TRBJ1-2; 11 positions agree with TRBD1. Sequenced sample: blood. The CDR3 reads CASSSARDRGNGYTF. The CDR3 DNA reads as TGTGCCAGCAGTTCTGCCCGGGACAGGGGGAATGGCTACACCTTC.